This T cell receptor (beta chain) was observed in a study of TIL therapy for anti-PD-1-resistant metastatic lung cancer. Stated time point: pre-treatment sample, taken before nivolumab and TIL therapy. The tumor samples were excised metastases, mostly pleural nodules or supraclavicular lymph nodes. This was the immunoSEQ v3 assay. Here immunoSEQ multiplex PCR was the method, and the copy in TCRdb shows in-frame clones only, minus some. In the table there are more than 90,000 clones, about three fifths of which are singletons. This clone has a handful of counts. The germline gives CDR1 KGHDR, CDR2 SFDVKD. The CDR3 runs to 20 residues. V trimming: 3 bases; J trimming: 2 bases; junction bases outside the gene matches: 8.

The clonotype was recovered from a person aged 25-80 years with non-small cell lung cancer. The rearrangement links TRBV24-1 to TRBJ2-6; 14 bases line up with TRBD2. The specimen comprised tumor tissue, sampled at baseline. CDR3 in amino acids: CATSDTPGLAGVTGANVLTF. The DNA for the CDR3 is TGTGCCACCAGTGATACCCCGGGACTAGCGGGAGTTACTGGGGCCAACGTCCTGACTTTC.